A single sample is the source of the 11 T cell receptor beta chains below, sequenced in a study of T cells in Graves' hyperthyroidism and ophthalmopathy. Amplification yielded TCR beta CDR3 regions, with RNA transcripts as the source. HTBI primers drove first-round RT-PCR of the TCR CDR3. TCRdb used MiXCR to reprocess the multiplex PCR reads, holding one entry per CDR3 protein. There are 450,000 to 600,000 distinct CDR3 sequences in the sample; about 15% occur only once, and roughly 13% lies in the top ten. The sample was blood. These receptors came from a woman between 40 and 55 years old with Graves' hyperthyroidism.

The genes are TRBV14 and TRBJ1-1; D not certain. The CDR3 sequence is 13 residues long. Trimming removed 1 base from V and 2 bases from J, with 5 bases in between. Germline CDR1 reads SGHDN; CDR2 reads FVKESK. This chain's CDR3 is CASSQAPNTEAFF. The CDR3 DNA reads TGTGCCAGCAGCCAAGCCCCTAACACTGAAGCTTTCTTT.

This clonotype occurred many times. The genes are TRBV20-1 and TRBJ2-2; no firm D call. Per the germline V gene, CDR1 is DFQATT and CDR2 is SNEGSKA (reference sequence). V lost 0 bases, J lost 4 bases, and 6 bases lay in between. This CDR3 has 13 residues. CDR3 sequence: CSARDRVTGELFF. CDR3 coding DNA: TGCAGTGCTAGAGATCGGGTCACCGGGGAGCTGTTTTTT.

The chain is built from TRBV7-9 and TRBJ2-7; 7 bases are shared with TRBD2. Germline V CDR1 and CDR2: SEHNR, FQNEAQ (reference sequence). This CDR3 has 15 residues. V shed 7 bases, J shed 1 base, and the junction held 10 bases outside the gene matches. CDR3 DNA: TGTGCCAGCACCAACAAGAGGGAGGGTTCCTACGAGCAGTACTTC. Amino acids: CASTNKREGSYEQYF. Based on the CDR3 plus reference TRBV7-9 and TRBJ2-7, the full variable domain is DTGVSQNPRHKITKRGQNVTFRCDPISEHNRLYWYRQTLGQGPEFLTYFQNEAQLEKSRLLSDRFSAERPKGSFSTLEIQRTEQGDSAMYLCASTNKREGSYEQYFGPGTRLTVT.

This clonotype was found a few times. The genes are TRBV29-1 and TRBJ2-2, with 7 bases aligning to TRBD1. The J segment lost 1 base and the V segment lost 5 bases, leaving 1 base of the junction unmatched. The CDR3 runs to 13 residues. Germline CDR1 reads SQVTM; CDR2 reads ANQGSEA. The CDR3 loop reads CSVQGENTGELFF. DNA for the CDR3: TGCAGCGTTCAGGGGGAGAACACCGGGGAGCTGTTTTTT.

This clonotype was counted between two and nine times. This chain links TRBV3-1 with TRBJ2-2; TRBD1 or TRBD2 may be the D gene (5 bases each). Germline CDR1 is LGHDT and CDR2 is YNNKEL (reference sequence). The CDR3 loop spans 15 amino acids. Between the trimmed V and J ends, which lost 2 bases and 5 bases, there was a span of 12 bases. The CDR3 spells CASSQLGAGTGELFF. CDR3 DNA sequence: TGTGCCAGCAGCCAACTCGGGGCTGGTACCGGGGAGCTGTTTTTT.

The table lists this clonotype with a few counts. The chain is built from TRBV11-2 and TRBJ2-2; 13 positions match TRBD2. Trimming removed 6 bases from V and 4 bases from J; junction bases left unmatched: 2. The CDR3 length is 15 residues. CDR1 is SGHAT, CDR2 FQNNGV, per germline. This chain's CDR3 is CASRGTSGATGELFF. The CDR3 nucleotides read TGTGCCAGCAGAGGGACTAGCGGGGCCACCGGGGAGCTGTTTTTT.

V gene TRBV11-2 combines with J gene TRBJ2-5; D uncertain. The CDR3 extends over 13 amino acids. Germline V gene lookup returns CDR1 SGHAT and CDR2 FQNNGV. Trimming removed 7 bases from V and 0 bases from J, with 9 bases in between. The CDR3 sequence is CASNKVYQETQYF. The CDR3 DNA reads TGTGCCAGCAACAAGGTGTACCAAGAGACCCAGTACTTC. The complete variable domain, with remaining parts taken from reference TRBV11-2 and TRBJ2-5, reads EAGVAQSPRYKIIEKRQSVAFWCNPISGHATLYWYQQILGQGPKLLIQFQNNGVVDDSQLPKDRFSAERLKGVDSTLKIQPAKLEDSAVYLCASNKVYQETQYFGPGTRLLVL.

This clonotype came up many times. The V gene is TRBV20-1, the J gene TRBJ2-1; 8 nucleotides align to TRBD2. This CDR3 has 15 residues. CDR1 DFQATT and CDR2 SNEGSKA come from the germline V gene (reference sequence). V was pared by 6 bases and J by 4 bases, with 11 bases of the junction left unmatched. Here the CDR3 DNA reads TGCAGTGCCAAACCTCCTAGCGGGCAGTACAATGAGCAGTTCTTC. Its protein product is CSAKPPSGQYNEQFF.

This clonotype was detected a few times. The rearrangement uses TRBV6-1 and TRBJ2-2; 8 bases line up with TRBD1. Germline trimming cut 4 bases from V and 7 bases from J; bases unmatched to any gene: 8. The CDR3 is 15 amino acids. Germline CDR1 is MNHNS and CDR2 is SASEGT. The CDR3 region has the DNA TGTGCCAGCAGTGCATATCGGACAGGGAGCGGGGAGCTGTTTTTT. Residues: CASSAYRTGSGELFF.

This clonotype was recorded at least ten times. The genes are TRBV3-1 and TRBJ2-1; D assignment may be TRBD1 or TRBD2 (5 bases each). The CDR3 runs 17 residues. Trimming took off 4 bases at V and 0 bases at J, with 16 bases between the two ends. Germline V CDR1 and CDR2: LGHDT, YNNKEL (reference sequence). This chain's CDR3 is CASSPPWGRSSYNEQFF. The CDR3 DNA is TGTGCCAGCAGCCCTCCTTGGGGGAGAAGCTCCTACAATGAGCAGTTCTTC.

The chain has TRBV28 and TRBJ1-4, with TRBD1 as a possible D gene (6 bases). Trimming left V 2 bases short and J 13 bases short, with 14 bases between. The germline gives CDR1 MDHEN, CDR2 SYDVKM. The CDR3 is made up of 13 amino acids. The CDR3 sequence is CASSLPGQLGLFF. CDR3 bases: TGTGCCAGCAGTTTACCCGGACAGTTGGGACTGTTTTTT.